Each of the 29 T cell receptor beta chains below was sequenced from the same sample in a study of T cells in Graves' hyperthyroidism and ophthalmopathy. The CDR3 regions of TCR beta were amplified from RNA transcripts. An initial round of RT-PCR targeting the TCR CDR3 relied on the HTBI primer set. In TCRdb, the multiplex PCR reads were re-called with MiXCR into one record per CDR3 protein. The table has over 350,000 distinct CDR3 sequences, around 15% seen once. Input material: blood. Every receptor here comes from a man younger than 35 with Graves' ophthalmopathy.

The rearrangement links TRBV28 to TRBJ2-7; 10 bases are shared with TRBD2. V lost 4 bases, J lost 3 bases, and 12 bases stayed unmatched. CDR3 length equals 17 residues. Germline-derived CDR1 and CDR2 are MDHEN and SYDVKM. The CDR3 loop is CASSSSGFLAGVYEQYF. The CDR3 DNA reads TGTGCCAGCAGTTCCTCGGGTTTCCTAGCGGGAGTCTACGAGCAGTACTTC.

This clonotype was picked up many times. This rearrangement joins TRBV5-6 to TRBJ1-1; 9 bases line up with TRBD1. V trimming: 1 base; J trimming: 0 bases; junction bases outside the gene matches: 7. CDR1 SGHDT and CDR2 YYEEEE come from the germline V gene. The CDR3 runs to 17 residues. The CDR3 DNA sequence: TGTGCCAGCAGCTTGCCAGGGACAGGGTCACTGAACACTGAAGCTTTCTTT. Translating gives CASSLPGTGSLNTEAFF.

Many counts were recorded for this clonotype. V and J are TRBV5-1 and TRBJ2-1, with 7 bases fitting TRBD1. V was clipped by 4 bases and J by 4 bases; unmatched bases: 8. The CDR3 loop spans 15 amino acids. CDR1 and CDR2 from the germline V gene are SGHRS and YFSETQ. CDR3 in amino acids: CASSAGQAPYNEQFF. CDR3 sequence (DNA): TGCGCCAGCAGCGCCGGACAGGCGCCTTACAATGAGCAGTTCTTC.

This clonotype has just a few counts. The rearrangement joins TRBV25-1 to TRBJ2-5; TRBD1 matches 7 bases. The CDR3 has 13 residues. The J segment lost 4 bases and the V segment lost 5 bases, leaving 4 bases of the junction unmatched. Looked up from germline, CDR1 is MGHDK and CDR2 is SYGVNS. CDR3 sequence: CASSTGARETQYF. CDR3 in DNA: TGTGCCAGCAGTACAGGGGCACGAGAGACCCAGTACTTC.

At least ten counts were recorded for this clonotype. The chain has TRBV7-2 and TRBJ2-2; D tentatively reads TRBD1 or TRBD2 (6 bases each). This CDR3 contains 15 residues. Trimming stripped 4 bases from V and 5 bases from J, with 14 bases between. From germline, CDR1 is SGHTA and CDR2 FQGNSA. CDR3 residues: CASSSDGGGTGELFF. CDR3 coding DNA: TGTGCCAGCAGCTCGGACGGGGGCGGGACCGGGGAGCTGTTTTTT.

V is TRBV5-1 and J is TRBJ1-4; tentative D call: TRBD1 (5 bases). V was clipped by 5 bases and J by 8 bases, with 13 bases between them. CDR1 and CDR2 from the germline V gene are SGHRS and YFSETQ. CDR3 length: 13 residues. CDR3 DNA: TGCGCCAGCAGTTCCATGGGGGGAGAAAAACTGTTTTTT. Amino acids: CASSSMGGEKLFF.

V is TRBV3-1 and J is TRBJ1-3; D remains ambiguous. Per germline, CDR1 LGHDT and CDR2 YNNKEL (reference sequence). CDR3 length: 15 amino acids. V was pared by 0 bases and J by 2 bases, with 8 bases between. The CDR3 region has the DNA TGTGCCAGCAGCCAAGAGGGGTATGCTGGAAACACCATATATTTT. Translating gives CASSQEGYAGNTIYF.

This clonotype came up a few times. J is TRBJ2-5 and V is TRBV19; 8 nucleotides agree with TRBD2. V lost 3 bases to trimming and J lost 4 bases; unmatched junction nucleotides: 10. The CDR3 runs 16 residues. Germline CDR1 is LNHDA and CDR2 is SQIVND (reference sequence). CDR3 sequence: CASSIFRGGLGETQYF. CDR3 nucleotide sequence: TGTGCCAGTAGTATTTTTCGGGGGGGGCTCGGAGAGACCCAGTACTTC.

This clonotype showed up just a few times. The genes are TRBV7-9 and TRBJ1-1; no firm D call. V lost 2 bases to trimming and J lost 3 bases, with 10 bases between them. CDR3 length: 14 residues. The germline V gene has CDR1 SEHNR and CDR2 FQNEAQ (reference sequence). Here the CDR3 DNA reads TGTGCCAGCAGCTTATTCCGCCGGGACACTGAAGCTTTCTTT. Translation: CASSLFRRDTEAFF. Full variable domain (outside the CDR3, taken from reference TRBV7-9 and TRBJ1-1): DTGVSQNPRHKITKRGQNVTFRCDPISEHNRLYWYRQTLGQGPEFLTYFQNEAQLEKSRLLSDRFSAERPKGSFSTLEIQRTEQGDSAMYLCASSLFRRDTEAFFGQGTRLTVV.

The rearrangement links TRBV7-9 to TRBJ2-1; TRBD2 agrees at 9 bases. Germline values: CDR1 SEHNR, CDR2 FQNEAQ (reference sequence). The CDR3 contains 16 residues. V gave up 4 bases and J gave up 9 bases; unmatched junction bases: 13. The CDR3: CASSWASGGSTGEQFF. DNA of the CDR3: TGTGCCAGCAGCTGGGCAAGCGGGGGGAGCACAGGTGAGCAGTTCTTC.

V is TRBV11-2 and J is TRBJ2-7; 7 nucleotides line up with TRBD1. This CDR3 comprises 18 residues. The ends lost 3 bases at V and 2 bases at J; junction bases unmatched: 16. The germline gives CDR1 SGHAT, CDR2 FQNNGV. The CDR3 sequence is CASSFSSPYRGPTYEQYF. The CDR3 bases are TGTGCCAGCAGCTTCTCAAGCCCTTACAGGGGCCCCACCTACGAGCAGTACTTC.

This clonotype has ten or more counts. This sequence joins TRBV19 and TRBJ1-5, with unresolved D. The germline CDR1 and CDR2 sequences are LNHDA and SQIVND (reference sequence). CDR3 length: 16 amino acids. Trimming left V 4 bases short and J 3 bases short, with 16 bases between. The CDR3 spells CASSTQREGFNQPQHF. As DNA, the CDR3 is TGTGCCAGTAGTACCCAGCGTGAAGGGTTCAATCAGCCCCAGCATTTT.

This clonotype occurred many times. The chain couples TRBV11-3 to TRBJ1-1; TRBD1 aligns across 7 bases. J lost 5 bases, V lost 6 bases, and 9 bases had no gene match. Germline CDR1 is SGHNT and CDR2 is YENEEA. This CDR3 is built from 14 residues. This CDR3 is CASSPQGEGTEAFF. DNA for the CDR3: TGTGCCAGCAGTCCCCAGGGGGAAGGTACTGAAGCTTTCTTT.

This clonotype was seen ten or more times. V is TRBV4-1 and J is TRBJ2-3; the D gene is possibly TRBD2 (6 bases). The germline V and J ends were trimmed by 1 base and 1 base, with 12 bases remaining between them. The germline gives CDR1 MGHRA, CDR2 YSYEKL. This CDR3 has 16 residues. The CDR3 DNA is TGCGCCAGCAGCCAAGTCGGGAGCAGACGCACAGATACGCAGTATTTT. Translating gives CASSQVGSRRTDTQYF.

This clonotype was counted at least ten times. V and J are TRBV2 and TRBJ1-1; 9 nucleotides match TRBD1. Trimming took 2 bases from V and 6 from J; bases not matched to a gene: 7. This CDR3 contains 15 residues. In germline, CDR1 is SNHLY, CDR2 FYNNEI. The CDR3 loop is CASSEIQGAWAEAFF. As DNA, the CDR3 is TGTGCCAGCAGTGAAATACAGGGGGCGTGGGCTGAAGCTTTCTTT.

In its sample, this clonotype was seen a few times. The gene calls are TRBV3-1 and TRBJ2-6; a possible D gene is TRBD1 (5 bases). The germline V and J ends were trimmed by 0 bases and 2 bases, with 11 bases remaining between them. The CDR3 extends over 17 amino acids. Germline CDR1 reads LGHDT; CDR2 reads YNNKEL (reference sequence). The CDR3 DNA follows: TGTGCCAGCAGCCAAGACCAGGGATCGGCTGGGGCCAACGTCCTGACTTTC. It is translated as CASSQDQGSAGANVLTF.

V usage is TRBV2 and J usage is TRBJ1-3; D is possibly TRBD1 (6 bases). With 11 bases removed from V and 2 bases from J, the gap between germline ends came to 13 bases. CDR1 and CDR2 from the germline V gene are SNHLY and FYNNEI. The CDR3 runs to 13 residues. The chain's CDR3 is CASFRTAGNTIYF. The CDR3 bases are TGTGCCTCCTTTCGGACAGCTGGAAACACCATATATTTT.

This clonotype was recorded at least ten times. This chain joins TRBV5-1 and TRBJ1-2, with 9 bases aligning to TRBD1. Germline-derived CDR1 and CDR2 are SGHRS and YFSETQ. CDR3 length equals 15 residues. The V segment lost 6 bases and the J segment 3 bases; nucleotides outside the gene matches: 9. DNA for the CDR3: TGCGCCAGCAATTCCGGGACAGGGAGTGACTATGGCTACACCTTC. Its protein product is CASNSGTGSDYGYTF. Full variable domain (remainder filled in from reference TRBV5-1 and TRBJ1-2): KAGVTQTPRYLIKTRGQQVTLSCSPISGHRSVSWYQQTPGQGLQFLFEYFSETQRNKGNFPGRFSGRQFSNSRSEMNVSTLELGDSALYLCASNSGTGSDYGYTFGSGTRLTVV.

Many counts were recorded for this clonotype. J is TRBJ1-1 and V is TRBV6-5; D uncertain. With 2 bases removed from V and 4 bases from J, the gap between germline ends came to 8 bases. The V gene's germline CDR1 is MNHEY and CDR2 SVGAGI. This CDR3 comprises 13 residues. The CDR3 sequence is CASSYLGSTEAFF. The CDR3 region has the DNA TGTGCCAGCAGTTACCTGGGGAGCACTGAAGCTTTCTTT.

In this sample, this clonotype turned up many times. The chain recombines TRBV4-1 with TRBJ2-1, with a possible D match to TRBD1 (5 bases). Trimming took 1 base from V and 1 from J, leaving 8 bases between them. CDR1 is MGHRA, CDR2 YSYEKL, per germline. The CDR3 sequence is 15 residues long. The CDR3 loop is CASSQGGASYNEQFF. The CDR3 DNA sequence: TGCGCCAGCAGCCAAGGGGGCGCGTCCTACAATGAGCAGTTCTTC.

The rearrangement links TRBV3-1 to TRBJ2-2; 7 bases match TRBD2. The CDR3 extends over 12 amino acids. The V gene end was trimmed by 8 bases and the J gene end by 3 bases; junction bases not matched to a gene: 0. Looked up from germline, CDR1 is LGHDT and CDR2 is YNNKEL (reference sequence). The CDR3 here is CASGGDTGELFF. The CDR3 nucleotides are TGTGCCAGCGGGGGGGACACCGGGGAGCTGTTTTTT. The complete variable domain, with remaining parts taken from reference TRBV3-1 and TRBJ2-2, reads DTAVSQTPKYLVTQMGNDKSIKCEQNLGHDTMYWYKQDSKKFLKIMFSYNNKELIINETVPNRFSPKSPDKAHLNLHINSLELGDSAVYFCASGGDTGELFFGEGSRLTVL.

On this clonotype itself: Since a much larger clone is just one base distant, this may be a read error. CDR3 DNA sequence: TGTGCCAGCAGCGACGGAGAGACCTATGGCTACACCTTC. Protein: CASSDGETYGYTF. The chain is built from TRBV13 and TRBJ1-2, with no clear D. V lost 5 bases to trimming and J lost 4 bases, with 11 bases between them. Looked up from germline, CDR1 is PRHDT and CDR2 is FYEKMQ (reference sequence). This CDR3 is built from 13 residues.

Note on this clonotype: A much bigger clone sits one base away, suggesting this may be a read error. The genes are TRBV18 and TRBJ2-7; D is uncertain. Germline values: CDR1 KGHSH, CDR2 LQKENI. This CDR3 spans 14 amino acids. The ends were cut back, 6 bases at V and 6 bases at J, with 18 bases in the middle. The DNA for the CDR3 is TGTGCCAGCTCGGAACCCGGGCTCCCCTCCGAGCAGTACTTC. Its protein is CASSEPGLPSEQYF.

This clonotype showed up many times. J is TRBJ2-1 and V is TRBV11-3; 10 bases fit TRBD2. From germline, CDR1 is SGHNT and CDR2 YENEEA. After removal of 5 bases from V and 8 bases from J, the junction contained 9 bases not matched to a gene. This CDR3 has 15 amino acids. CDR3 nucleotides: TGTGCCAGCAGCCGACTAGCGGGCGGAGGCGATGAGCAGTTCTTC. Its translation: CASSRLAGGGDEQFF.

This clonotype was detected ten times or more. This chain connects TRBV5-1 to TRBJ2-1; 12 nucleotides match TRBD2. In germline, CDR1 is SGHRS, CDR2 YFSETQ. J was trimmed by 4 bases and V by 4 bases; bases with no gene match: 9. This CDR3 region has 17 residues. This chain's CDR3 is CASSPTGLAGRYNEQFF. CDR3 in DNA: TGCGCCAGCAGCCCCACCGGACTAGCGGGAAGGTACAATGAGCAGTTCTTC.

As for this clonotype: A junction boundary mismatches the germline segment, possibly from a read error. Here the CDR3 reads CASKGDPGRVGKNIQHF. For the CDR3, the DNA is TGTGCCAGCAAGGGGGACCCGGGGAGGGTAGGCAAAAACATTCAGCACTTC. This sequence joins TRBV6-2 or TRBV6-3 and TRBJ2-4, with D maybe TRBD2 (7 bases). There are 17 residues in the CDR3. CDR1 and CDR2 (germline): MNHEY, SVGEGT.

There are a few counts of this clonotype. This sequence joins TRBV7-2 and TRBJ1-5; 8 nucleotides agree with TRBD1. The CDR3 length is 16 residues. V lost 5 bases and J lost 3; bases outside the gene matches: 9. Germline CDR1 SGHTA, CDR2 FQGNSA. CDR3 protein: CASSPRKDRANQPQHF. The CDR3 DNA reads TGTGCCAGCAGCCCCCGAAAGGACAGGGCCAATCAGCCCCAGCATTTT.

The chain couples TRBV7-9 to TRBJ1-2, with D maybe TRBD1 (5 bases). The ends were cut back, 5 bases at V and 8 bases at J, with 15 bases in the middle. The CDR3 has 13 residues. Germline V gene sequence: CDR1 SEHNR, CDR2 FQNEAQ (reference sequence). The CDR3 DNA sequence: TGTGCCAGCAGCCCCGCCGAAGGGGCCGGCTACACCTTC. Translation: CASSPAEGAGYTF.

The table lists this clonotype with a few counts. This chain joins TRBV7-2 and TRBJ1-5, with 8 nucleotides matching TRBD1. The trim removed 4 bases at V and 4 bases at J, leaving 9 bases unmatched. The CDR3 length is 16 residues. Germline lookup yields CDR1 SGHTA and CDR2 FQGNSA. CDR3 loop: CASSSIGQGRNQPQHF. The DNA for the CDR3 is TGTGCCAGCAGCTCAATTGGACAGGGACGGAATCAGCCCCAGCATTTT.